This TCR beta chain is from a study of radiotherapy plus CTLA-4 blockade in lung cancer (dated by TCRdb to the late 2010s). At the level of the whole study: Objective responses were observed in 18% of enrolled patients, and disease control was achieved in 31%. General findings and caveats noted by the study authors: TCR clones derived from tumors expanded in peripheral blood after treatment with radiotherapy and ipilimumab. Increased serum interferon-beta after radiation, together with early dynamic changes in blood T cell clones, were reported to be the strongest predictors of response.

Libraries came from the immunoSEQ multiplex PCR assay. The table comes from immuneACCESS by way of TCRdb, which keeps in-frame sequences with V and J called. Part of the clones is missing from these tables; in studies checked, under half for an unresolved V gene and the rest for unknown reasons. Counted in this sample were around 110,000 clones; 90% of them appeared once. 5.5% to 8.5% of the sample goes to the ten largest clones. This clone was observed a handful of times. The antigen this receptor binds is unknown. There are no base qualities to consult, and no much larger clone falls within one base. The study evaluated CTLA-4 blockade (ipilimumab) given together with focal radiation therapy in patients who had chemo-refractory metastatic non-small-cell lung cancer. The CDR3 spans 15 residues, from the cysteine through the phenylalanine. Just the 45-base CDR3 DNA is kept, in frame starting at base 1. Germline trimming amounts to 0 bases on V and 6 bases on J, with 6 as the count of junction bases outside the gene matches. As encoded in the germline V gene, CDR1 is KGHSH while CDR2 is LQKENI.

The chain couples TRBV18 to TRBJ2-7; TRBD2 matches 9 bases in the middle. Source: peripheral blood, taken from a patient treated with radiotherapy plus ipilimumab. This TCR came from a human donor with non-small cell lung cancer that progressed on radiotherapy plus ipilimumab. The sequenced DNA: TGTGCCAGCTCACCACCGTTAGCGGGAGCTGCCGAGCAGTACTTC. The resulting protein is CASSPPLAGAAEQYF.